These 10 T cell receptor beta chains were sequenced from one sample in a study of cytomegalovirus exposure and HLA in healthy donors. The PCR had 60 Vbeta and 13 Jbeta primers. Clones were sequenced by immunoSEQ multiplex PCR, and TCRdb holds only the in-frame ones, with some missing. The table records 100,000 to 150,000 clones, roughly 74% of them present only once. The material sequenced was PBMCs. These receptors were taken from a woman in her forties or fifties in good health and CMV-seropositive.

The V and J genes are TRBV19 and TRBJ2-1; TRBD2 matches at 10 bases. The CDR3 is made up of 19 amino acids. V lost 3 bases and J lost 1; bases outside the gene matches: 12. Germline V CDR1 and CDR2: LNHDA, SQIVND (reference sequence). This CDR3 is CASSISPAGGPWSYNEQFF. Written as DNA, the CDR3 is TGTGCCAGTAGTATCTCCCCAGCGGGGGGGCCTTGGTCCTACAATGAGCAGTTCTTC.

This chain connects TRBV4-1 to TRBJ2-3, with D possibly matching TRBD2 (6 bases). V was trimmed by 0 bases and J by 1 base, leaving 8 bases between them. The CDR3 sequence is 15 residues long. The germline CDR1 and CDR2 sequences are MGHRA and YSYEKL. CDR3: CASSQEGGGTDTQYF. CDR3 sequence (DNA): TGCGCCAGCAGCCAAGAAGGAGGGGGCACAGATACGCAGTATTTT.

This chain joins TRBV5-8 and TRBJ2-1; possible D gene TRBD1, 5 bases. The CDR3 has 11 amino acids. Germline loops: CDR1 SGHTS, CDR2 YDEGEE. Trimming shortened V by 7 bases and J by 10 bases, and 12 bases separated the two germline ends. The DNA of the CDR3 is TGTGCCAGCGGCAGGGTGGGCGAGCAGTTCTTC. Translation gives CASGRVGEQFF.

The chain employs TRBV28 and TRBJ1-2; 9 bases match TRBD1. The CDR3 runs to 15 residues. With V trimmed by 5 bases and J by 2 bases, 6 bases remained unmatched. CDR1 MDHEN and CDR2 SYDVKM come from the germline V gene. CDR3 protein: CASSRPGTGNYGYTF. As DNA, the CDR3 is TGTGCCAGCAGTCGCCCCGGGACAGGGAACTATGGCTACACCTTC.

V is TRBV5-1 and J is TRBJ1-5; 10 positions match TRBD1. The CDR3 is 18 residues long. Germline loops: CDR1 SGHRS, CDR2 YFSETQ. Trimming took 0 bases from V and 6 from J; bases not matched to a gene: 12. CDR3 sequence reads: CASSLGTGGVGSSQPQHF. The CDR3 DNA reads TGCGCCAGCAGCTTGGGGACAGGGGGTGTAGGTAGTAGTCAGCCCCAGCATTTT.

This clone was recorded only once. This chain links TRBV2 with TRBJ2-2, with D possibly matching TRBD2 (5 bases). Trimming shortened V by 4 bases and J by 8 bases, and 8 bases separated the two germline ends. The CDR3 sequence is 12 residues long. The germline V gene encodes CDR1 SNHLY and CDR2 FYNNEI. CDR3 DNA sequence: TGTGCCAGCAGTGGAGGGATTGGGGAGCTGTTTTTT. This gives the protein CASSGGIGELFF.

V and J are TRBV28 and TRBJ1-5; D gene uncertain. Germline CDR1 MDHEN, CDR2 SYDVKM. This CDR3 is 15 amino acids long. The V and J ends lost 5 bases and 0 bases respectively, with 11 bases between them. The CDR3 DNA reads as TGTGCCAGCAGTCTCGGTTCCTATAGCAATCAGCCCCAGCATTTT. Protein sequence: CASSLGSYSNQPQHF.

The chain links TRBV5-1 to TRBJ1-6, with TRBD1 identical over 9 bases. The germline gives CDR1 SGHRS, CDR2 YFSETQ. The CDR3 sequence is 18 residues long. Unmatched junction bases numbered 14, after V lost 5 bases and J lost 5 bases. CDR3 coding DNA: TGCGCCAGCAGTGTGCAGCCAAAGACAGGGGGTGATAATTCACCCCTCCACTTT. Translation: CASSVQPKTGGDNSPLHF.

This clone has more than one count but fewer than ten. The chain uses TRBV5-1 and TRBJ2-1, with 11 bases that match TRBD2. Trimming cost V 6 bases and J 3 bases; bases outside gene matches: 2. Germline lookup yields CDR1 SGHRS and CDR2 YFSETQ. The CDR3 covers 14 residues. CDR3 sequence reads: CASNLAGGYNEQFF. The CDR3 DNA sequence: TGCGCCAGCAACCTAGCGGGGGGCTACAATGAGCAGTTCTTC.

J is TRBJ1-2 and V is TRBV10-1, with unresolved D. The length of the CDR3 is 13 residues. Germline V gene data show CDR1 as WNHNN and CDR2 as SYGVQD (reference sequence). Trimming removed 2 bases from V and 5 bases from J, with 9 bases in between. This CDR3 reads CASSEVTRYGYTF. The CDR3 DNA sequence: TGCGCCAGCAGTGAGGTGACGCGGTATGGCTACACCTTC.